The clone carrying this T cell receptor (beta chain) has more than one count but fewer than ten. TCRdb ran MiXCR on the 5' RACE reads and lists one entry per CDR3 protein. Of around 470,000 distinct CDR3 sequences detected, approximately 15% appear once; the ten largest clones hold about 0.52%. With 3 bases removed from V and 5 bases from J, the gap between germline ends came to 11 bases. CDR3 size: 14 residues. Per germline, CDR1 SGHRS and CDR2 YFSETQ. These data come from a study of identical twins. These data are also associated with another study on yellow fever vaccine responses in identical twins.

The material sequenced was CD4+ T cells sorted from blood. This clonotype was obtained from a woman under 30 in good health. V is TRBV5-1 and J is TRBJ1-4; tentatively, D is TRBD1 (5 bases). CDR3 residues: CASSYDRGNEKLFF. CDR3 coding DNA: TGCGCCAGCAGCTACGACAGAGGAAATGAAAAACTGTTTTTT.